The 19 T cell receptor beta chains given below trace back to one sample, sequenced in a study of T cell changes during pregnancy in multiple sclerosis. The data were produced by immunoSEQ multiplex PCR, yet TCRdb's version contains in-frame clones alone and is incomplete. The data show fewer than 35,000 clones, more than 90% seen once. The sequencing used CD4+ T cells from peripheral blood mononuclear cells, collected in the second trimester of pregnancy. The receptor set was obtained from a female donor in good health, enrolled as a control in a pregnancy study.

This clone appeared a few times. The rearrangement joins TRBV30 to TRBJ1-2; D may be TRBD1 (5 bases). Germline V gene lookup returns CDR1 GTSNPN and CDR2 SVGIG (reference sequence). The CDR3 is 12 residues long. Trimming removed 4 bases from V and 7 bases from J, with 13 bases in between. The CDR3 here is CAWIGGGGGYTF. CDR3 DNA sequence: TGTGCCTGGATTGGGGGAGGAGGTGGCTACACCTTC.

V is TRBV11-3 and J is TRBJ1-1; tentatively, D is TRBD1 (5 bases). Germline V CDR1 and CDR2: SGHNT, YENEEA. There are 14 residues in the CDR3. V dropped 5 bases and J dropped 9 bases, with 19 bases sitting between them. The CDR3 is CASSPSPDKPKAFF. The CDR3, as DNA: TGTGCCAGCAGCCCGTCCCCGGACAAGCCTAAAGCTTTCTTT.

The V gene is TRBV9, the J gene TRBJ2-1; a weak D match, TRBD2 (7 bases). Per germline, CDR1 SGDLS and CDR2 YYNGEE. Trimming stripped 0 bases from V and 4 bases from J, with 11 bases between. This CDR3 spans 15 amino acids. CDR3 residues: CASSVGEGGYNEQFF. CDR3 coding DNA: TGTGCCAGCAGCGTAGGAGAGGGGGGGTACAATGAGCAGTTCTTC.

This chain joins TRBV2 and TRBJ1-3; D is unclear. The germline gives CDR1 SNHLY, CDR2 FYNNEI. CDR3 size: 17 residues. V was shortened by 0 bases and J by 1 base, with 13 bases between the two germline ends. The CDR3 nucleotides read TGTGCCAGCAGTGAAGCGCTTCGGGGTCTGTCTGGAAACACCATATATTTT. Protein: CASSEALRGLSGNTIYF.

The V call is TRBV6-1, the J call TRBJ2-7; possibly TRBD1 for D (6 bases). Trimming shortened V by 11 bases and J by 6 bases, and 26 bases separated the two germline ends. The CDR3 is 15 residues long. Germline loops: CDR1 MNHNS, CDR2 SASEGT. For the CDR3, the DNA is TGTGCCTGCGGCTTCGACCTAACCCGCAGGGGCGAGCAGTACTTC. Translation: CACGFDLTRRGEQYF.

V is TRBV14 and J is TRBJ1-2, with D possibly matching TRBD1 (5 bases). Germline CDR1 reads SGHDN; CDR2 reads FVKESK. Trimming pared 4 bases from V and 5 bases from J, leaving 14 bases between. The length of the CDR3 is 14 residues. This CDR3 is CASSRTSGRYGYTF. Here the CDR3 DNA reads TGTGCCAGCAGCCGTACGTCAGGGAGGTATGGCTACACCTTC.

For the CDR3, the DNA is TGTGCCAGCAACCCCGGGACAGGGGAGAATCGGGCCAATCAGCCCCAGCATTTT. Translation: CASNPGTGENRANQPQHF. The chain carries TRBV5-4 and TRBJ1-5; 10 bases fit TRBD1. Germline values: CDR1 SGHNT, CDR2 YYREEE (reference sequence). There are 18 residues in the CDR3. Trimming at V came to 6 bases and at J to 3 bases, leaving 15 bases not matched to a gene.

In this sample, this clone turned up once. This sequence joins TRBV4-3 and TRBJ2-3; D is possibly TRBD1 (6 bases). V was cut by 3 bases and J by 5 bases, with 15 bases left in between. There are 15 residues in the CDR3. CDR1 is LGHNA, CDR2 YSLEER, per germline. The CDR3 sequence: CASSQEQGLGDTQYF. Written as DNA, the CDR3 is TGCGCCAGCAGCCAGGAACAGGGTTTGGGAGATACGCAGTATTTT.

V is TRBV7-2 and J is TRBJ1-1, with 9 positions matching TRBD1. Germline CDR1 reads SGHTA; CDR2 reads FQGNSA. After removal of 3 bases from V and 11 bases from J, the junction contained 4 bases not matched to a gene. The CDR3 runs to 12 residues. The CDR3 nucleotides are TGTGCCAGCAGCTTCGGACAGGGGCGTGCTTTCTTT. Protein: CASSFGQGRAFF. Variable domain in full (rest from reference TRBV7-2 and TRBJ1-1): GAGVSQSPSNKVTEKGKDVELRCDPISGHTALYWYRQSLGQGLEFLIYFQGNSAPDKSGLPSDRFSAERTGGSVSTLTIQRTQQEDSAVYLCASSFGQGRAFFGQGTRLTVV.

The gene calls are TRBV18 and TRBJ2-7; 10 positions agree with TRBD2. CDR1 KGHSH and CDR2 LQKENI come from the germline V gene. The CDR3 sequence is 15 residues long. Unmatched junction bases numbered 5, after V lost 3 bases and J lost 3 bases. This CDR3 reads CASSPTSGAHYEQYF. CDR3 nucleotide sequence: TGTGCCAGCTCACCTACTAGCGGGGCACACTACGAGCAGTACTTC.

The V gene is TRBV4-1, the J gene TRBJ2-5, with D perhaps matching TRBD1 (7 bases). With 2 bases removed from V and 1 base from J, the gap between germline ends came to 11 bases. CDR1 MGHRA and CDR2 YSYEKL come from the germline V gene. The CDR3 has 15 residues. The CDR3 DNA reads TGCGCCAGCAGCCAACGGAGGGGGCCCCAAGAGACCCAGTACTTC. It yields the protein CASSQRRGPQETQYF.

The chain links TRBV29-1 to TRBJ2-7, with TRBD2 matching 9 bases. The ends lost 6 bases at V and 2 bases at J; junction bases unmatched: 8. The CDR3 length is 14 residues. Germline V gives CDR1 SQVTM, CDR2 ANQGSEA. Here the CDR3 reads CSVERSGSPYEQYF. CDR3 nucleotide sequence: TGCAGCGTGGAACGTAGCGGGAGCCCCTACGAGCAGTACTTC.

This rearrangement joins TRBV14 to TRBJ2-1; 8 positions match TRBD2. The CDR3 totals 17 residues. V lost 0 bases and J lost 0; bases outside the gene matches: 4. Germline V gene sequence: CDR1 SGHDN, CDR2 FVKESK. The CDR3, as DNA: TGTGCCAGCAGCCAAGAAAGAAGCGGGAGCTCCTACAATGAGCAGTTCTTC. It translates to CASSQERSGSSYNEQFF.

The chain has TRBV6-5 and TRBJ1-1; no reliable D call. Looked up from germline, CDR1 is MNHEY and CDR2 is SVGAGI. The CDR3 runs 15 residues. Trimming stripped 1 base from V and 0 bases from J, with 9 bases between. CDR3 nucleotide sequence: TGTGCCAGCAGTTACTTCGAACAACTGAACACTGAAGCTTTCTTT. This codes for CASSYFEQLNTEAFF.

The J gene is TRBJ1-5, the V gene TRBV28, with D hard to call. V dropped 8 bases and J dropped 2 bases, with 16 bases sitting between them. Germline V lookup: CDR1 MDHEN, CDR2 SYDVKM. CDR3 length: 15 residues. The CDR3 DNA is TGTGCCAGCGCCGGTAGTCTACGGGGCAATCAGCCCCAGCATTTT. Translated: CASAGSLRGNQPQHF.

V usage is TRBV29-1 and J usage is TRBJ2-5; 11 bases agree with TRBD2. This CDR3 has 14 amino acids. Trimming at V came to 7 bases and at J to 7 bases, leaving 11 bases not matched to a gene. Germline V gene lookup returns CDR1 SQVTM and CDR2 ANQGSEA. DNA for the CDR3: TGCAGCGCGACTAGCGGGGCCGGGGGGGGGACCCAGTACTTC. It translates to CSATSGAGGGTQYF.

The V call is TRBV7-9, the J call TRBJ2-5; 16 bases align to TRBD2. This CDR3 spans 18 amino acids. The ends lost 2 bases at V and 5 bases at J; junction bases unmatched: 8. Germline CDR1 SEHNR, CDR2 FQNEAQ (reference sequence). The CDR3: CASSLMGLAGGPGETQYF. CDR3 nucleotides: TGTGCCAGCAGCTTAATGGGACTAGCGGGGGGGCCGGGCGAGACCCAGTACTTC.

V is TRBV4-3 and J is TRBJ1-1, with 7 positions matching TRBD1. Trimming at V came to 5 bases and at J to 11 bases, leaving 20 bases not matched to a gene. CDR1 and CDR2 from the germline V gene are LGHNA and YSLEER. CDR3 length equals 16 residues. The chain's CDR3 is CASSRGDRTGRDRAFF. CDR3 DNA sequence: TGCGCCAGCAGCAGAGGGGATCGGACAGGCCGCGACAGGGCTTTCTTT.

The genes are TRBV29-1 and TRBJ2-7; tentatively, D is TRBD2 (5 bases). This CDR3 is 11 amino acids long. V was trimmed by 5 bases and J by 2 bases, leaving 7 bases between them. Germline V gene data show CDR1 as SQVTM and CDR2 as ANQGSEA. For the CDR3, the DNA is TGCAGCGTTACCGGGACCTACGAGCAGTACTTC. Translation gives CSVTGTYEQYF.